These T cell receptor beta chains were read from a single sample in a study of OX40 agonist ivuxolimab in advanced cancers. Clones were sequenced by immunoSEQ multiplex PCR, and TCRdb holds only the in-frame ones, with some missing. The table records approximately 81,000 clones, 81% of them present only once. This material consisted of CD4+ or CD8+ T cells sorted from blood, taken in a trial of the OX40 agonist ivuxolimab. These receptors all stem from an adult with an advanced solid tumor such as melanoma, head and neck, liver or kidney cancer. Each CDR3 is given with its conserved first and last residue. The D gene is left open where the match is weak. Expanded clones get a size class; other rows say once, few or many, or leave the size out.

abundance: -
d_gene: TRBD2
v_gene: TRBV7-6
j_gene: TRBJ2-3
CDR3aa: CASNPGGASTDTQYF
CDR3nt: TGTGCCAGCAATCCGGGGGGGGCTAGCACAGATACGCAGTATTTT

abundance: -
d_gene: TRBD1
v_gene: TRBV6-5
j_gene: TRBJ2-2
CDR3aa: CASSTRTGDSGELFF
CDR3nt: TGTGCCAGCAGCACCCGGACAGGGGACTCCGGGGAGCTGTTTTTT

abundance: -
d_gene: TRBD2
v_gene: TRBV11-2
j_gene: TRBJ2-2
CDR3aa: CASSFGLAGGPGELFF
CDR3nt: TGTGCCAGCAGCTTCGGACTAGCGGGAGGGCCCGGGGAGCTGTTTTTT

abundance: -
d_gene: -
v_gene: TRBV11-2
j_gene: TRBJ1-6
CDR3aa: CASSLVRNSPLHF
CDR3nt: TGTGCCAGCAGCTTAGTACGTAATTCACCCCTCCACTTT

abundance: -
d_gene: TRBD1
v_gene: TRBV7-9
j_gene: TRBJ1-2
CDR3aa: CASSLGLGQADGYTF
CDR3nt: TGTGCCAGCAGCTTAGGTCTGGGACAGGCGGATGGCTACACCTTC

abundance: -
d_gene: TRBD1
v_gene: TRBV6-6
j_gene: TRBJ2-7
CDR3aa: CASSRHIEGRGYQQYF
CDR3nt: TGTGCCAGCAGTCGGCACATAGAGGGCAGGGGGTACCAGCAGTACTTC

abundance: -
d_gene: TRBD1
v_gene: TRBV19
j_gene: TRBJ2-1
CDR3aa: CASGDSYNEQFF
CDR3nt: TGTGCCAGCGGGGACAGTTACAATGAGCAGTTCTTC

abundance: -
d_gene: TRBD1
v_gene: TRBV7-2
j_gene: TRBJ2-5
CDR3aa: CASSQTGGETQYF
CDR3nt: TGTGCCAGCAGCCAAACAGGGGGAGAGACCCAGTACTTC

abundance: -
d_gene: -
v_gene: TRBV10-1
j_gene: TRBJ1-6
CDR3aa: CASSDQGSPLHF
CDR3nt: TGCGCCAGCAGTGACCAGGGGTCCCCCCTCCACTTT

abundance: -
d_gene: TRBD1
v_gene: TRBV7-2
j_gene: TRBJ2-1
CDR3aa: CASGTGPYNEQFF
CDR3nt: TGTGCCAGCGGGACAGGCCCTTACAATGAGCAGTTCTTC

abundance: -
d_gene: -
v_gene: TRBV5-4
j_gene: TRBJ2-2
CDR3aa: CASSPGGSPNTGELFF
CDR3nt: TGCGCCAGCAGCCCGGGGGGCTCACCAAACACCGGGGAGCTGTTTTTT

abundance: -
d_gene: TRBD1
v_gene: TRBV6-5
j_gene: TRBJ2-3
CDR3aa: CASNGQVNGNTQYF
CDR3nt: TGTGCCAGCAATGGACAGGTGAATGGGAATACGCAGTATTTT

abundance: once
d_gene: TRBD2
v_gene: TRBV19
j_gene: TRBJ2-1
CDR3aa: CACLKFVAGAPSSYNEQFF
CDR3nt: TGTGCCTGTCTGAAGTTTGTAGCGGGAGCCCCGAGCTCCTACAATGAGCAGTTCTTC

abundance: -
d_gene: -
v_gene: TRBV6-1
j_gene: TRBJ2-1
CDR3aa: CASRWREQFF
CDR3nt: TGTGCCAGCAGATGGCGTGAGCAGTTCTTC

abundance: -
d_gene: TRBD1
v_gene: TRBV5-4
j_gene: TRBJ1-6
CDR3aa: CASSVDRVNSPLHF
CDR3nt: TGTGCCAGCAGCGTTGACAGGGTAAATTCACCCCTCCACTTT

abundance: -
d_gene: -
v_gene: TRBV5-6
j_gene: TRBJ1-2
CDR3aa: CASSSSGTGVYGYTF
CDR3nt: TGTGCCAGCAGCTCATCCGGGACGGGGGTCTATGGCTACACCTTC

abundance: -
d_gene: TRBD2
v_gene: TRBV9
j_gene: TRBJ2-7
CDR3aa: CASSPGMAGVPYEQYF
CDR3nt: TGTGCCAGCAGCCCCGGGATGGCGGGGGTTCCCTACGAGCAGTACTTC